Each of the 16 T cell receptor beta chains below was sequenced from the same sample in a study of beta chain features in type 1 diabetes. General observations from the study: Moderate but significant shortening of TCRB CDR3s was recorded in all four CD4+ subsets from Type 1 diabetes patients.

No cognate antigen is known for these TCRs. All of the isolated RNA was reverse transcribed, so expressed TCRB transcripts were sequenced. Only in-frame clones appear in the TCRdb table, and some are missing; sequencing was by immunoSEQ multiplex PCR. Among more than 55,000 clones listed, roughly 52% were seen once. Sequencing was performed on Tregs from blood. Every receptor here comes from a woman aged 40-49 years with type 1 diabetes.

This clone was recorded a few times. The chain has TRBV20-1 and TRBJ1-2; tentative D call: TRBD1 (5 bases). Looked up from germline, CDR1 is DFQATT and CDR2 is SNEGSKA (reference sequence). Between the trimmed V and J ends, which lost 3 bases and 7 bases, there was a span of 9 bases. The CDR3 runs to 11 residues. The CDR3 here is CSARWGTGYTF. The CDR3 nucleotides are TGCAGTGCTAGGTGGGGCACTGGCTACACCTTC.

The V gene is TRBV11-2, the J gene TRBJ2-2; tentative D call: TRBD1 (5 bases). The germline gives CDR1 SGHAT, CDR2 FQNNGV. The CDR3 is made up of 16 amino acids. Trimming took 2 bases from V and 0 from J, leaving 10 bases between them. CDR3 sequence: CASSLRKGANTGELFF. The CDR3 DNA is TGTGCCAGCAGCTTACGGAAAGGGGCGAACACCGGGGAGCTGTTTTTT. Drawing the rest from reference TRBV11-2 and TRBJ2-2, the complete variable domain is EAGVAQSPRYKIIEKRQSVAFWCNPISGHATLYWYQQILGQGPKLLIQFQNNGVVDDSQLPKDRFSAERLKGVDSTLKIQPAKLEDSAVYLCASSLRKGANTGELFFGEGSRLTVL.

This chain uses TRBV7-3 with TRBJ2-1, with a weak D call TRBD2 (6 bases). Trimming removed 2 bases at V and 4 bases at J, with 15 bases between. The CDR3 spans 16 residues. Per the germline V gene, CDR1 is SGHTA and CDR2 is FQGTGA. As DNA, the CDR3 is TGTGCCAGCAGCTTAGGTCAGCGGGCCACGTACAATGAGCAGTTCTTC. Translating gives CASSLGQRATYNEQFF.

V gene TRBV6-5 combines with J gene TRBJ1-1, with 7 bases lining up with TRBD1. This CDR3 is 13 amino acids long. The V segment lost 1 base and the J segment 11 bases; nucleotides outside the gene matches: 7. The germline CDR1 and CDR2 sequences are MNHEY and SVGAGI. CDR3 nucleotide sequence: TGTGCCAGCAGTTACTTCTCACAGGGGACTGCTTTCTTT. Its translation is CASSYFSQGTAFF.

This chain joins TRBV9 and TRBJ2-2; the D gene is possibly TRBD2 (6 bases). CDR1 and CDR2 from the germline V gene are SGDLS and YYNGEE. V was cut by 4 bases and J by 0 bases, with 10 bases left in between. This CDR3 is 15 amino acids long. The DNA for the CDR3 is TGTGCCAGCAGCCCGGGGGTCCCGAACACCGGGGAGCTGTTTTTT. Amino acids: CASSPGVPNTGELFF.

Comment on this clone: The same CDR3 also results from other DNA sequences found in this sample. J is TRBJ2-4 and V is TRBV4-3, with a possible D match to TRBD1 (5 bases). The V end was cut by 0 bases, the J end by 8 bases, with 8 bases between. Germline CDR1 LGHNA, CDR2 YSLEER. The CDR3 totals 13 residues. The CDR3 reads CASSQDLGDIQYF. CDR3 in DNA: TGCGCCAGCAGCCAAGACTTAGGGGACATTCAGTACTTC.

The V and J genes are TRBV7-9 and TRBJ2-5; D unclear. From germline, CDR1 is SEHNR and CDR2 FQNEAQ (reference sequence). The CDR3 totals 12 residues. Trimming cost V 3 bases and J 0 bases, with 2 bases left between them. The CDR3 region has the DNA TGTGCCAGCAGCTTTAACCAAGAGACCCAGTACTTC. Translating gives CASSFNQETQYF. Based on the CDR3 plus reference TRBV7-9 and TRBJ2-5, the full variable domain is DTGVSQNPRHKITKRGQNVTFRCDPISEHNRLYWYRQTLGQGPEFLTYFQNEAQLEKSRLLSDRFSAERPKGSFSTLEIQRTEQGDSAMYLCASSFNQETQYFGPGTRLLVL.

V usage is TRBV5-1 and J usage is TRBJ2-7; possible D gene TRBD1, 6 bases. The germline CDR1 and CDR2 sequences are SGHRS and YFSETQ. CDR3 length equals 13 residues. Trimming cost V 0 bases and J 7 bases, with 11 bases left between them. The CDR3 region has the DNA TGCGCCAGCAGCTTGGTTGGGGGCGGGGAGCAGTACTTC. Translated: CASSLVGGGEQYF. Full variable domain (missing parts from reference TRBV5-1 and TRBJ2-7): KAGVTQTPRYLIKTRGQQVTLSCSPISGHRSVSWYQQTPGQGLQFLFEYFSETQRNKGNFPGRFSGRQFSNSRSEMNVSTLELGDSALYLCASSLVGGGEQYFGPGTRLTVT.

The rearrangement links TRBV13 to TRBJ1-1, with 7 bases matching TRBD1. V lost 5 bases and J lost 6; bases outside the gene matches: 15. Germline values: CDR1 PRHDT, CDR2 FYEKMQ (reference sequence). The CDR3 is made up of 16 amino acids. CDR3 loop: CASSASLSDRIPEAFF. The CDR3 coding sequence is TGTGCCAGCAGCGCGTCACTCTCGGACAGGATCCCTGAAGCTTTCTTT.

The V gene is TRBV27, the J gene TRBJ2-2; a possible D gene is TRBD2 (6 bases). Germline-derived CDR1 and CDR2 are MNHEY and SMNVEV (reference sequence). Trimming cost V 7 bases and J 2 bases, with 8 bases left between them. The length of the CDR3 is 13 residues. DNA for the CDR3: TGTGCCAGCACCGGGGGAAACACCGGGGAGCTGTTTTTT. Protein sequence: CASTGGNTGELFF.

This clone has a handful of counts. The CDR3 spells CASTSGRYNEQFF. For the CDR3, the DNA is TGCGCCAGCACTAGCGGCCGATACAATGAGCAGTTCTTC. The V and J genes are TRBV5-1 and TRBJ2-1; 7 nucleotides align to TRBD2. The CDR3 has 13 residues. CDR1 and CDR2 (germline): SGHRS, YFSETQ. The trim removed 6 bases at V and 4 bases at J, leaving 4 bases unmatched.

This clone showed up just a few times. The rearrangement joins TRBV6-1 to TRBJ2-7; D might be TRBD2 (6 bases). V lost 11 bases to trimming and J lost 7 bases, with 24 bases between them. The germline gives CDR1 MNHNS, CDR2 SASEGT. The CDR3 sequence is 14 residues long. CDR3 sequence reads: CASRLGQGEAEQYF. The DNA of the CDR3 is TGTGCCTCAAGACTGGGGCAAGGGGAGGCGGAGCAGTACTTC.

The chain is built from TRBV11-2 and TRBJ2-4; 9 bases fit TRBD1. Germline lookup yields CDR1 SGHAT and CDR2 FQNNGV. This CDR3 is built from 15 residues. The V segment lost 0 bases and the J segment 5 bases; nucleotides outside the gene matches: 2. CDR3 sequence reads: CASSLDWTGENIQYF. As DNA, the CDR3 is TGTGCCAGCAGCTTAGATTGGACAGGGGAAAACATTCAGTACTTC.

As DNA, the CDR3 is TGTGCCAGCAGCGTAGGAATTGGTCGACAGGGGTACAATGAGCAGTTCTTC. Protein product: CASSVGIGRQGYNEQFF. The chain recombines TRBV9 with TRBJ2-1; the match to TRBD1 covers 8 bases. The CDR3 is 17 residues long. Germline lookup yields CDR1 SGDLS and CDR2 YYNGEE. With V trimmed by 0 bases and J by 4 bases, 9 bases remained unmatched.

This chain uses TRBV5-4 with TRBJ2-2, with D unresolved. Germline V CDR1 and CDR2: SGHNT, YYREEE (reference sequence). Trimming pared 3 bases from V and 6 bases from J, leaving 6 bases between. The CDR3 is made up of 12 amino acids. The CDR3 loop is CASSSIAGELFF. The CDR3 DNA reads TGTGCCAGCAGCTCTATAGCCGGGGAGCTGTTTTTT.

The gene calls are TRBV28 and TRBJ2-7, with TRBD1 identical over 12 bases. Trimming took 5 bases from V and 0 from J; bases not matched to a gene: 11. The germline V gene encodes CDR1 MDHEN and CDR2 SYDVKM. The length of the CDR3 is 18 residues. As DNA, the CDR3 is TGTGCCAGCAGTATGCCCGGGACAGGGGGCCGTGGCTCCTACGAGCAGTACTTC. This sequence encodes CASSMPGTGGRGSYEQYF. The variable domain in full, completed from reference TRBV28 and TRBJ2-7, reads DVKVTQSSRYLVKRTGEKVFLECVQDMDHENMFWYRQDPGLGLRLIYFSYDVKMKEKGDIPEGYSVSREKKERFSLILESASTNQTSMYLCASSMPGTGGRGSYEQYFGPGTRLTVT.